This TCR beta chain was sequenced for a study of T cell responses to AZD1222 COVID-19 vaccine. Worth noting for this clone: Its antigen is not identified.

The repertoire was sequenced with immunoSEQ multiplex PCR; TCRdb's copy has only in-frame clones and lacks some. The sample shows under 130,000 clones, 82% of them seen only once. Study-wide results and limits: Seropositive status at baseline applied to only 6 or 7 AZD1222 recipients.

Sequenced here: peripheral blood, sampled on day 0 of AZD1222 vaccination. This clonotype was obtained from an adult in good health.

The CDR3 coding sequence is TGTGCCATCAGAAGGACTAGCGGGGGAGCAGATACGCAGTATTTT. Its translation is CAIRRTSGGADTQYF. The chain is built from TRBV10-3 and TRBJ2-3; 13 bases align to TRBD2. With V trimmed by 6 bases and J by 4 bases, 4 bases remained unmatched. CDR1 and CDR2 (germline): ENHRY, SYGVKD. The CDR3 has 15 amino acids.